Detailed here is one TCR beta chain. Its specificity is unknown. The data stem from a study of glioma-infiltrating T cells after dendritic cell vaccination. Study overall: At biweekly intervals, patients got three intradermal dendritic cell vaccine injections.

Stated time point: after dendritic cell vaccination, including at tumor progression/relapse. None of the glioblastoma patients had an isocitrate dehydrogenase mutation. Study-level points and caveats: Survival was not directly related to TCR clonality in these patients. Longer survival after dendritic cell vaccination followed higher pretreatment TIL content.

Only in-frame clones appear in the TCRdb table, and some are missing; sequencing was by immunoSEQ multiplex PCR. The sample holds approximately 93,000 clones, roughly 85% seen once. The CDR3 runs 16 residues. Per the germline V gene, CDR1 is LNHDA and CDR2 is SQIVND (reference sequence). V was clipped by 0 bases and J by 4 bases, with 13 bases between them. The source of this sequence is a human donor with glioblastoma. This chain uses TRBV19 with TRBJ2-1, with a tentative D call TRBD2 (7 bases). Sample: blood, taken after dendritic cell vaccination. CDR3 nucleotides: TGTGCCAGTAGTATAGATGTGGGAGGGGGGTACAATGAGCAGTTCTTC. Its translation is CASSIDVGGGYNEQFF. The entire variable domain, with the rest obtained from reference TRBV19 and TRBJ2-1, is as follows: DGGITQSPKYLFRKEGQNVTLSCEQNLNHDAMYWYRQDPGQGLRLIYYSQIVNDFQKGDIAEGYSVSREKKESFPLTVTSAQKNPTAFYLCASSIDVGGGYNEQFFGPGTRLTVL.